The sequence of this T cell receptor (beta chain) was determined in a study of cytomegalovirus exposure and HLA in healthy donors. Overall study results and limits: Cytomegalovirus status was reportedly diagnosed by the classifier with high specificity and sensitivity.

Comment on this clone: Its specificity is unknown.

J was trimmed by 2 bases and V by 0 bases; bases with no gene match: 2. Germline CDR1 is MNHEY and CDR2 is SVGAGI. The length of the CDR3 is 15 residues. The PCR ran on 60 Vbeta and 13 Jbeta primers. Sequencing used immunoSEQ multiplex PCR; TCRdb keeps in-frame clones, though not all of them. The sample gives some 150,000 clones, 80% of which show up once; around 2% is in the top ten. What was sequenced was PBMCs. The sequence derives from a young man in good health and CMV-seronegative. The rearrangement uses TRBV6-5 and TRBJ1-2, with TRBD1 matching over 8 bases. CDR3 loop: CASSYSGQGNYGYTF. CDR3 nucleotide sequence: TGTGCCAGCAGTTACTCAGGACAGGGAAACTATGGCTACACCTTC.